This T cell receptor beta chain comes out of a study of T cell responses to AZD1222 COVID-19 vaccine. The germline V and J ends were trimmed by 6 bases and 9 bases, with 12 bases remaining between them. Germline values: CDR1 SGHTA, CDR2 FQGNSA. CDR3 length: 12 residues. Profiled with immunoSEQ multiplex PCR; TCRdb holds only in-frame clones, not every one. The sample includes 150,000 or so clones, over 80% seen only once; the top ten take around 2.8%. About this clone itself: The antigen remains unidentified.

Overall study results and limits: White British ancestry dominated among donors, who included more females, and clonal diversity was possibly underestimated. Regions left unmutated in variants are reportedly the target of nearly half of spike-specific TCRs. Elevations in Spike-specific TCR breadth and depth followed administration of two AZD1222 doses.

The chain links TRBV7-2 to TRBJ2-4; a weak D match, TRBD1 (6 bases). Sequenced here: peripheral blood, sampled on day 0 of MenACWY control vaccination. This receptor was taken from an adult in good health. The CDR3 sequence: CASRSGQSIQYF. CDR3 DNA: TGTGCCAGCAGGTCGGGACAAAGCATTCAGTACTTC.